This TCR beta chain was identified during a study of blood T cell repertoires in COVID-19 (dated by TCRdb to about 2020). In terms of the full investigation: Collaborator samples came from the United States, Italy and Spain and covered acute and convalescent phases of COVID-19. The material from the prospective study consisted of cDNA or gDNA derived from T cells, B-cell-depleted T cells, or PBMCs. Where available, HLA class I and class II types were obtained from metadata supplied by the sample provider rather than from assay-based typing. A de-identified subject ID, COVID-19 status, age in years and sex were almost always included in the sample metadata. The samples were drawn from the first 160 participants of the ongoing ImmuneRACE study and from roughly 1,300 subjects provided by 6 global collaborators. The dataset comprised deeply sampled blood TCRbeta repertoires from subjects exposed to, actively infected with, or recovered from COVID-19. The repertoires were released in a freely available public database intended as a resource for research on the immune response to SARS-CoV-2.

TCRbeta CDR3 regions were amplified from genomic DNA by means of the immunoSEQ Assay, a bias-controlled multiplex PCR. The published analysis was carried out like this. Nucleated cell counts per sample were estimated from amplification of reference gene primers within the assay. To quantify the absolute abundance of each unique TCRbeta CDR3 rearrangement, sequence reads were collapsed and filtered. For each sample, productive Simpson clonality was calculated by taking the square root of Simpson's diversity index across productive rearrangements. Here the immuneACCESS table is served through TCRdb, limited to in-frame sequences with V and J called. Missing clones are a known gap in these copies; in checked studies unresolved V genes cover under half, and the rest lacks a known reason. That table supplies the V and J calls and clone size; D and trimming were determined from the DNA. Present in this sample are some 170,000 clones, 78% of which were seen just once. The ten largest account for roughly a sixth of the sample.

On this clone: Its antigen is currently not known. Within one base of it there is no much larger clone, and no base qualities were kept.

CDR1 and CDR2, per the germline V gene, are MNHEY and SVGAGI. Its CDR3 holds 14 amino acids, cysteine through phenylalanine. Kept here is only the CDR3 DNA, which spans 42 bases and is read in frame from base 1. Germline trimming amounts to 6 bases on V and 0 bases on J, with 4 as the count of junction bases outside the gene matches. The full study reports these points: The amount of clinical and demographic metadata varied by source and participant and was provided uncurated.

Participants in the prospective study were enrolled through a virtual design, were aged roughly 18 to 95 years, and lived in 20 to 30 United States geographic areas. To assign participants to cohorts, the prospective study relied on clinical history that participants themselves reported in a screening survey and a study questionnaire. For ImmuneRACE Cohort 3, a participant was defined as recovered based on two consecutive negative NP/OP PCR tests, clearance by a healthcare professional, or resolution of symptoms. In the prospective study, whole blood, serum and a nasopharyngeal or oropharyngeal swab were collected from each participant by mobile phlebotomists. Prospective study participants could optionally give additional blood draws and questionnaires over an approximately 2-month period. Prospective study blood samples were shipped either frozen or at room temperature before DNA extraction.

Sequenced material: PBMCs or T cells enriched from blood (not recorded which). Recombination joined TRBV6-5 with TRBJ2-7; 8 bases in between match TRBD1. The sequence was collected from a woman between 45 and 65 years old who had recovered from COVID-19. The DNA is TGTGCCAGCAGCCGACAGGGGACCTCCTACGAGCAGTACTTC. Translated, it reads CASSRQGTSYEQYF.